This T cell receptor beta chain comes out of a study of shared clonotypes between healthy human individuals. As concerns this clone: Its antigen is undetermined.

Study outcomes and limitations: Donor clonotype sharing was expected to depend on sequencing depth.

V lost 0 bases to trimming and J lost 0 bases, with 7 bases between them. CDR1 and CDR2 from the germline V gene are SGDLS and YYNGEE. The CDR3 extends over 15 amino acids. Cells designated naive CD8 were CD45RO-negative and were positively selected for CCR7, with terminally differentiated effector memory CD45RA+ cells excluded. TCRdb keeps only in-frame clones here, not all; method: immunoSEQ multiplex PCR. The sample records about 2 million clones, 85% to 95% being singletons. This clonotype originated in a man between 18 and 29 years old in good health. The chain links TRBV9 to TRBJ1-3; D gene ambiguous. Material: naive CD8+ T cells sorted from blood. As DNA, the CDR3 is TGTGCCAGCAGCGTAGAAGCCCTCTCTGGAAACACCATATATTTT. Translated, it gives CASSVEALSGNTIYF.